The rows below give T cell receptor beta chains drawn from one sample of a study of beta chain features in type 1 diabetes. Data came from immunoSEQ multiplex PCR; TCRdb stores just in-frame clones and leaves some out. Altogether 600,000 to 750,000 clones are present, over 10% being singletons, with the ten largest covering about 0.11%. The sample comprised naive CD4+ T cells from blood. The receptor source for this set is a man aged 25 to 45 with type 1 diabetes. Both conserved end residues are part of each CDR3. The D gene is left open where the match is weak. Size is omitted from some rows. Given values are once, few, many or a class for expanded clones.

CASSFDGIYGYTF TGTGCCAGCAGCTTCGACGGTATCTATGGCTACACCTTC 13 . TRBJ1-2 few TRBV13
CASSQARDAGYEQYF TGTGCCAGCAGCCAAGCCCGGGACGCTGGCTACGAGCAGTACTTC 15 . TRBJ2-7 few TRBV14
CACKESGNTIYF TGTGCCTGCAAGGAATCTGGAAACACCATATATTTT 12 . TRBJ1-3 few TRBV30
CASSYRQGLLSGANVLTF TGCGCCAGCAGCTACCGACAGGGTCTCCTCTCTGGGGCCAACGTCCTGACTTTC 18 TRBD1 TRBJ2-6 . TRBV5-1
CASRPRMGVSTEAFF TGTGCCAGCAGGCCAAGGATGGGTGTGAGCACTGAAGCTTTCTTT 15 . TRBJ1-1 . TRBV7-8
CASSAPGSFGDTQYF TGTGCCAGCAGTGCCCCAGGGTCGTTTGGGGATACGCAGTATTTT 15 . TRBJ2-3 . TRBV25-1
CASSQGADRANEKLFF TGTGCCAGCAGCCAAGGGGCGGACAGGGCTAATGAAAAACTGTTTTTT 16 TRBD1 TRBJ1-4 . TRBV4-2
CASSLARGHSPLHF TGTGCCAGCAGCTTAGCTAGGGGGCATTCACCCCTCCACTTT 14 TRBD1 TRBJ1-6 few TRBV7-2
CSVAGLDGYTF TGCAGCGTTGCGGGGTTGGATGGCTACACCTTC 11 . TRBJ1-2 . TRBV29-1
CASSLAGSGGAREQFF TGTGCCAGCAGCTTAGCGGGTAGCGGGGGGGCACGTGAGCAGTTCTTC 16 TRBD2 TRBJ2-1 few TRBV7-2
CASSEAQGGWTEAFF TGTGCCAGCAGTGAAGCGCAGGGGGGTTGGACTGAAGCTTTCTTT 15 TRBD1 TRBJ1-1 . TRBV6-1
CASSQEAGYGYTF TGTGCCAGCTCACAAGAAGCGGGATATGGCTACACCTTC 13 . TRBJ1-2 few TRBV18
CSARIGKTQYF TGCAGTGCTAGAATAGGGAAGACCCAGTACTTC 11 . TRBJ2-5 few TRBV20-1
CASSPGTGVHGYTF TGTGCCAGCAGCCCTGGGACAGGGGTCCATGGCTACACCTTC 14 TRBD1 TRBJ1-2 . TRBV7-9
CASSVATGGEQYF TGTGCCAGCAGCGTAGCTACGGGTGGCGAGCAGTACTTC 13 . TRBJ2-7 few TRBV9
CASSQEGPGWSSYNSPLHF TGCGCCAGCAGCCAAGAGGGTCCAGGCTGGAGCTCCTATAATTCACCCCTCCACTTT 19 . TRBJ1-6 few TRBV4-1
CASSPETGVYNEQFF TGTGCCAGCAGCCCAGAGACAGGGGTTTACAATGAGCAGTTCTTC 15 TRBD1 TRBJ2-1 . TRBV11-2
CASSGGGLGEQYF TGTGCCAGCAGTGGAGGGGGCCTAGGGGAGCAGTACTTC 13 TRBD1 TRBJ2-7 few TRBV25-1
CASTPEQYF TGTGCCAGTACCCCAGAGCAGTACTTC 9 . TRBJ2-7 few TRBV19
CASSPAGTSGEGETQYF TGTGCCAGCAGTCCGGCCGGGACTAGCGGGGAGGGAGAGACCCAGTACTTC 17 TRBD2 TRBJ2-5 . TRBV5-4
CAWSVRGQAPYGYTF TGTGCCTGGAGTGTACGTGGACAGGCCCCCTATGGCTACACCTTC 15 TRBD1 TRBJ1-2 . TRBV30
CASSPEGLAGTDTQYF TGTGCCAGCAGCCCTGAAGGACTAGCGGGCACAGATACGCAGTATTTT 16 TRBD2 TRBJ2-3 few TRBV7-9
CASSPTVLNEKLFF TGTGCCAGCAGCCCGACAGTGTTGAACGAAAAACTGTTTTTT 14 . TRBJ1-4 . TRBV7-8
CASSGRGGATDTQYF TGTGCCAGCAGCGGACGCGGGGGGGCCACAGATACGCAGTATTTT 15 TRBD2 TRBJ2-3 . TRBV9
CASSLVGTANYEQYF TGTGCCAGCAGCTTGGTTGGGACAGCGAACTACGAGCAGTACTTC 15 TRBD1 TRBJ2-7 few TRBV7-8
CASSSGGVGPDTQYF TGTGCCAGCAGCTCTGGGGGGGTAGGGCCAGATACGCAGTATTTT 15 TRBD2 TRBJ2-3 few TRBV5-4
CASSLGPTGLNTGELFF TGCGCCAGCAGCTTGGGGCCTACAGGGTTGAACACCGGGGAGCTGTTTTTT 17 . TRBJ2-2 few TRBV5-1
CASRPQIFYSGANVLTF TGTGCCAGCAGACCACAGATATTTTACTCTGGGGCCAACGTCCTGACTTTC 17 . TRBJ2-6 . TRBV7-9
CATTTGSVGYTF TGTGCCACCACCACAGGTTCGGTCGGCTACACCTTC 12 . TRBJ1-2 few TRBV6-6
CASSGAGLNTGELFF TGTGCCAGCAGTGGGGCAGGTCTGAACACCGGGGAGCTGTTTTTT 15 . TRBJ2-2 once TRBV2
CAWAGDRGWYEQFF TGTGCCTGGGCGGGGGACAGGGGTTGGTATGAGCAGTTCTTC 14 TRBD1 TRBJ2-1 . TRBV30
CASSRRTSGEFFYEQYF TGTGCCAGCAGCCGACGGACTAGCGGGGAATTCTTTTACGAGCAGTACTTC 17 TRBD2 TRBJ2-7 . TRBV5-6
CASSTSGTAIYGYTF TGTGCCAGCAGCACCTCTGGGACAGCGATTTATGGCTACACCTTC 15 TRBD1 TRBJ1-2 . TRBV7-2
CSVATSGRSQETQYF TGCAGCGTGGCCACTTCAGGGAGAAGCCAAGAGACCCAGTACTTC 15 . TRBJ2-5 few TRBV29-1
CAWSPLREGYGYTF TGTGCCTGGAGCCCCCTTAGGGAGGGCTATGGCTACACCTTC 14 . TRBJ1-2 . TRBV30
CASSEWLAGGYNEQFF TGTGCCAGCAGCGAGTGGCTAGCGGGGGGCTACAATGAGCAGTTCTTC 16 TRBD2 TRBJ2-1 few TRBV9
CASSAQGHYGYTF TGTGCCAGCAGCGCACAGGGTCACTATGGCTACACCTTC 13 . TRBJ1-2 . TRBV9
CSTAHNDYGYTF TGCAGCACGGCCCATAATGACTATGGCTACACCTTC 12 . TRBJ1-2 few TRBV29-1
CASSSSGASTDTQYF TGTGCCAGCAGCTCGAGCGGGGCTAGCACAGATACGCAGTATTTT 15 TRBD2 TRBJ2-3 . TRBV7-2
CSVDRGGYGYTF TGCAGCGTGGACAGGGGAGGCTATGGCTACACCTTC 12 TRBD1 TRBJ1-2 few TRBV29-1
CASSLGATNEKLFF TGTGCCAGCAGCTTAGGGGCAACTAATGAAAAACTGTTTTTT 14 . TRBJ1-4 . TRBV7-2
CASSFQSGPGYNEQFF TGTGCCAGCAGTTTTCAGTCGGGTCCGGGGTACAATGAGCAGTTCTTC 16 . TRBJ2-1 few TRBV6-5
CASGLGAGGRVSTDTQYF TGTGCTAGTGGTTTGGGGGCTGGGGGCAGGGTATCAACAGATACGCAGTATTTT 18 . TRBJ2-3 . TRBV12-5
CASSTGQSGYTF TGTGCCAGCAGCACCGGACAGAGCGGCTACACCTTC 12 . TRBJ1-2 . TRBV7-9
CASSFTSGPGTDTQYF TGTGCCAGCAGTTTTACTTCAGGGCCAGGCACAGATACGCAGTATTTT 16 . TRBJ2-3 few TRBV7-2
CASSQAWGGDEQYF TGTGCCAGCAGCCAAGCTTGGGGTGGGGACGAGCAGTACTTC 14 . TRBJ2-7 few TRBV4-2
CASSLARYNTGELFF TGTGCCAGCAGCTTGGCTAGATATAACACCGGGGAGCTGTTTTTT 15 . TRBJ2-2 few TRBV7-9
CASSFQGVSTEQFF TGTGCCAGCAGCTTCCAGGGGGTCTCCACTGAGCAGTTCTTC 14 TRBD1 TRBJ2-1 . TRBV9
CASSLGGTGEQFF TGTGCCAGCAGCTTGGGAGGGACAGGAGAGCAGTTCTTC 13 . TRBJ2-1 . TRBV7-2
CASSTQGGDTEAFF TGCGCCAGCAGCACACAGGGTGGCGACACTGAAGCTTTCTTT 14 . TRBJ1-1 . TRBV5-1
CASSSPYGTPDTEAFF TGTGCCAGCAGCTCCCCCTACGGAACCCCTGACACTGAAGCTTTCTTT 16 . TRBJ1-1 few TRBV7-9
CASSRSSGGAPDTQYF TGTGCCAGCAGCAGATCTAGCGGGGGGGCCCCAGATACGCAGTATTTT 16 TRBD2 TRBJ2-3 . TRBV7-2
CASRGYPNEQFF TGTGCCAGCAGAGGATACCCCAATGAGCAGTTCTTC 12 . TRBJ2-1 . TRBV6-5
CASSLTGPGELFF TGTGCCAGCAGTTTGACAGGGCCCGGGGAGCTGTTTTTT 13 TRBD1 TRBJ2-2 . TRBV6-6
CATSRDQQPQHF TGTGCCACCAGCAGAGATCAGCAGCCCCAGCATTTT 12 . TRBJ1-5 few TRBV15
CASSSEVGEQYF TGTGCCAGCAGCTCGGAGGTGGGCGAGCAGTACTTC 12 . TRBJ2-7 few TRBV7-9
CASSFRGFAEAFF TGTGCCAGCAGCTTCCGGGGGTTCGCTGAAGCTTTCTTT 13 . TRBJ1-1 . TRBV13
CASTDIASGNTIYF TGTGCCAGTACTGACATCGCCTCTGGAAACACCATATATTTT 14 . TRBJ1-3 few TRBV19
CASSLGPDTQYF TGTGCCAGCAGCTTAGGGCCAGATACGCAGTATTTT 12 . TRBJ2-3 few TRBV7-9
CASSLNSGRQTDTQYF TGTGCCAGCAGCTTAAATTCGGGCAGACAAACAGATACGCAGTATTTT 16 . TRBJ2-3 few TRBV5-5